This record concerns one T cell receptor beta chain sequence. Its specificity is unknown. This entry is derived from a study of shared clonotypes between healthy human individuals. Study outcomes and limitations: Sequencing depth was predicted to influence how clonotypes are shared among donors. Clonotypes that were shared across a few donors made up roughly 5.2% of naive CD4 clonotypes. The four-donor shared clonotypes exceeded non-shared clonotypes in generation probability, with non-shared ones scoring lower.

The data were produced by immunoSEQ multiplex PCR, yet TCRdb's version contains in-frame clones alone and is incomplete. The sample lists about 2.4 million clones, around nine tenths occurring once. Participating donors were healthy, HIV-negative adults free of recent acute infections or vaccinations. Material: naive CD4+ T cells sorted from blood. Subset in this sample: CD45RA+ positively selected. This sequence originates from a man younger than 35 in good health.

The CDR3 DNA is TGTGCCAGCAAGATTGGGGCGGCGGCCTCCTACGAGCAGTACTTC. It translates to CASKIGAAASYEQYF. The V and J genes are TRBV6-5 and TRBJ2-7; D perhaps matches TRBD1 (5 bases). The germline CDR1 and CDR2 sequences are MNHEY and SVGAGI. CDR3 size: 15 residues. V was shortened by 7 bases and J by 0 bases, with 16 bases between the two germline ends.